This T cell receptor (beta chain) is from a study of CD8+ T cells in alopecia areata (dated by TCRdb to 2017 to 2018). Notes on the research overall: The treated patients, all with moderate-to-severe alopecia areata, were enrolled in an open-label pilot trial of oral tofacitinib given at 5 to 10 mg twice daily. Tofacitinib was given for 6 to 18 months, followed by 6 months of follow-up off drug to assess delayed response and recurrence. In both human patients and the C3H/HeJ mouse model, the study applied high-throughput TCRbeta sequencing to look at T cell clonal expansion in alopecia areata. In humans, TCRbeta sequencing was performed on scalp tissue and on sorted CD4+ and CD8+ peripheral blood T cells from healthy controls and from patients with patchy or totalis/universalis alopecia areata. Tofacitinib-treated patients had biopsies at baseline and at 4 and 24 weeks of treatment, with a later scalp biopsy in several patients. Scalp clonality was compared among normal scalp (n=4), patchy alopecia areata scalp (n=8), and alopecia totalis/universalis scalp (n=8). RNA was extracted with the PAXgene miRNA kit for fixed scalp, the miRNeasy kit for PBMCs, and the RNeasy kit for mouse skin. immunoSEQ multiplex PCR using 35 Vbeta forward primers and 13 Jbeta reverse primers was used to amplify TCRbeta CDR3 regions. General study outcomes and caveats: Shared TCR sequences between patients were less evident than in mice, which may be partly attributable to HLA diversity in the patient population. Unlike mouse skin, where gammadelta T cells dominate, normal human skin contains resident alphabeta T cells that get sequenced too, which complicates analysis of the scalp TCR repertoire. Compared with normal scalp, lesional scalp, particularly in alopecia totalis/universalis, had higher clonality and more expanded CD8+ clones, which suggests antigenic drive.

The library was built by means of the immunoSEQ multiplex PCR assay. RNA was extracted from all samples and reverse transcribed into cDNA, which served as template for TCR sequencing. SuperScript III was used to make first-strand cDNA, primed with a 2:1 mix of oligo-dT and random hexamers. Amplification bias was assessed with a synthetic immune receptor repertoire, and residual bias was removed computationally. Per the source publication's procedure: After raw reads were preprocessed to remove errors, the CDR3 was defined following IMGT conventions as running from the conserved cysteine to phenylalanine. Clonality was computed as 1 minus the Shannon entropy, with the entropy normalized by log2 of the number of productive unique TCRs. CD4 or CD8 identity of scalp clones was inferred by cross-referencing scalp TCRbeta sequences with sorted blood CD4 and CD8 repertoires. TCRdb obtained this table from immuneACCESS and retained in-frame rearrangements with V and J assigned. These tables miss some clones; where compared with another copy, unresolved V genes account for less than half of the shortfall, and the remainder is unexplained. D and trimming were read from the DNA, whereas the V and J calls and clone size are those reported in that table. This sample holds 150,000 to 200,000 clones; about 63% were observed only once. The top ten clones comprise roughly 15% of the sample.

The V end loses 10 bases and the J end loses 5 bases, and a stretch of 17 bases separates them. From the cysteine through the phenylalanine, the CDR3 covers 13 amino acids. The entry retains the CDR3 DNA only, 39 bases that are in frame from base 1. The germline V gene (reference sequence) sets CDR1 to LNHDA and CDR2 to SQIVND. Notes on this clone: The antigen it binds to is not known. No base-level quality is on record; no much larger clone is a single base apart.

Taken with the paper, the label for time point translates to: baseline before oral tofacitinib. Peripheral blood and lesional scalp punch biopsies were obtained from patients with alopecia areata. PBMCs were isolated by density centrifugation and stained for CD3, CD4 and CD8, and CD4+ and CD8+ T cells were sorted on a FACSAria. This specimen was CD4+ T cells sorted from blood, taken at week 0. This sequence uses TRBV19 and TRBJ2-5; the D assignment is uncertain and may be TRBD1 or TRBD2, with 5 bases supporting each. The clonotype comes from a human donor with alopecia areata. The CDR3 protein sequence reads: CATARGWRETQYF. The DNA sequence follows: TGTGCCACCGCGAGGGGCTGGAGGGAGACCCAGTACTTC.